The present T cell receptor (beta chain) was sequenced within a study of cytomegalovirus exposure and HLA in healthy donors. Study-wide results and limits: A later analysis by the authors found several of the most significant clusters apparently linked to common viral pathogens. In a later analysis, HLA-associated beta chains showed higher expansion and lower generation probabilities than comparable chains. Later analysis identified a missense DCLRE1C variant that was linked to TCR beta V- and J-gene trimming. Researchers had no immune exposure information except CMV serostatus available.

The PCR employed 60 Vbeta primers together with 13 Jbeta primers. The method was immunoSEQ multiplex PCR; TCRdb's version includes in-frame clones alone and lacks a portion of them. Seen here are 70,000 to 95,000 clones, 79% observed once, and the top ten hold roughly 14%. Per germline, CDR1 KGHSH and CDR2 LQKENI. With 3 bases clipped from V and 0 bases from J, the junction kept 2 bases outside the gene matches. The length of the CDR3 is 14 residues. On this clone: What it binds is not known.

V usage is TRBV18 and J usage is TRBJ2-7; TRBD1 agrees at 7 bases. The sequencing input was PBMCs. The TCR comes from a woman aged 40 to 50 in good health and CMV-seropositive. The CDR3 sequence: CASSPGTDSYEQYF. The CDR3 region has the DNA TGTGCCAGCTCACCTGGGACAGACTCCTACGAGCAGTACTTC. Supplemented by reference TRBV18 and TRBJ2-7, the full variable domain reads NAGVMQNPRHLVRRRGQEARLRCSPMKGHSHVYWYRQLPEEGLKFMVYLQKENIIDESGMPKERFSAEFPKEGPSILRIQQVVRGDSAAYFCASSPGTDSYEQYFGPGTRLTVT.